The T cell receptor (beta chain) under discussion was sequenced for a study of human T cells and chemical hapten exposure. Study-level information: There were per-sample TCR yield variations, arising mainly from small pooled library volume differences.

The table lists this clonotype with a few counts. Its antigen is not identified. Indicated time point: healthy volunteer bleed at 6 weeks. Researchers extracted total RNA from unfractionated whole blood. Study-level points and caveats: TCRs exceeding 1 in 1000 frequency stayed unchanged with DPC sensitization.

CDR3 length: 18 residues. The V gene lost 5 bases and the J gene lost 1 base, with 23 bases spanning the gap. Per germline, CDR1 MNHEY and CDR2 SMNVEV (reference sequence). The library put unique molecular identifiers onto individual cDNA molecules. Under the authors' procedure: Sample TCR totals centred on a median of around 93,000, ranging about 20,000 to 690,600. One entry per CDR3 protein, called by TCRdb with MiXCR from the RACE reads. For this entry, the V and J calls and clone size follow TCRdb and not the study's own pipeline. The repertoire consists of some 81,000 distinct CDR3 sequences, with around 9.3% occurring once and the leading ten covering roughly 1.6%.

The clonotype was recovered from a female donor in good health. Some clones in this sample may be carry-over from other donors' samples. V usage is TRBV27 and J usage is TRBJ1-2; maybe TRBD1 (6 bases). The material sequenced was whole blood. The CDR3 spells CASSQQGGMRRINYGYTF. The CDR3, as DNA: TGTGCCAGCAGTCAACAGGGTGGGATGCGGAGGATTAACTATGGCTACACCTTC.